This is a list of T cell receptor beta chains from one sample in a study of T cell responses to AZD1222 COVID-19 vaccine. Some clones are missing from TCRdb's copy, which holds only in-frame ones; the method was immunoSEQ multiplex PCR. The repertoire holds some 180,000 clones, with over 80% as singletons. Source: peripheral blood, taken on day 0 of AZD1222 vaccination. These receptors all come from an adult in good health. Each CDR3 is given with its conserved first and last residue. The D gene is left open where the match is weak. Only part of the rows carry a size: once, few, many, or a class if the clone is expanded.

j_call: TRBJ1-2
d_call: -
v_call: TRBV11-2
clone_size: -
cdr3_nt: TGTGCCAGCAGCCGAATGAGGGTTTATGGCTACACCTTC
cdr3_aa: CASSRMRVYGYTF

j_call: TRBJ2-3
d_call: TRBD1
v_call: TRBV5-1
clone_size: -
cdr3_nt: TGCGCCAGCACCGAACAGGGGGCAAGCACAGATACGCAGTATTTT
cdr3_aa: CASTEQGASTDTQYF

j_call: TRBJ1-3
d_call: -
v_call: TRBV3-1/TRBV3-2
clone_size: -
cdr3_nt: TGTGCCAGCAGCCAATACCCCAGGGCCTCTGGAAACACCATATATTTT
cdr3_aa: CASSQYPRASGNTIYF

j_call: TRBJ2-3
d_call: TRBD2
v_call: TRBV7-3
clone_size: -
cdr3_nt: TGTGCCAGCAGCGAGGGACTAGTCACAGATACGCAGTATTTT
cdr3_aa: CASSEGLVTDTQYF

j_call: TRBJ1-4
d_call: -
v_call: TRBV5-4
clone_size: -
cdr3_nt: TGTGCCAGCAGTCAGGCTCCGGTCGCAACTAATGAAAAACTGTTTTTT
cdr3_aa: CASSQAPVATNEKLFF

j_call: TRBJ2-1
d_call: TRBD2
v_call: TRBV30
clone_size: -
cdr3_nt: TGTGCCTGGTGTCCCAGACTAGCGGGGCGTTTTGAGCAGTTCTTC
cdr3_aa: CAWCPRLAGRFEQFF

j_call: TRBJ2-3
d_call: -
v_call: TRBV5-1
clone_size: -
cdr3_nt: TGCGCCAGCAACCCTATGGGAAGCACAGATACGCAGTATTTT
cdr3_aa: CASNPMGSTDTQYF

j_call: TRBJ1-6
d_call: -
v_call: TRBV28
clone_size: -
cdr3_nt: TGTGCCAGCAGTTTATTGGGTAATCAGGGAGTAAGATCACCCCTCCACTTT
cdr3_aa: CASSLLGNQGVRSPLHF

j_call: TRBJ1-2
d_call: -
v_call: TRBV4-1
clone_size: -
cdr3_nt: TGCGCCAGCAGCCAAGATGGGTACCGCGTAAAAGAAATTAACTATGGCTACACCTTC
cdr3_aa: CASSQDGYRVKEINYGYTF

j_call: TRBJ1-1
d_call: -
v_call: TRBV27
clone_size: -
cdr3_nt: TGTGCCAGCAGCCGCGCGGGGACTGAAGCTTTCTTT
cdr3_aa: CASSRAGTEAFF

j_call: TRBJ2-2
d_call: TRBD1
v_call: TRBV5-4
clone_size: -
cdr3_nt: TGTGCCAGCAGCTTGGCGGGACAGCCCACCGGGGAGCTGTTTTTT
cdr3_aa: CASSLAGQPTGELFF

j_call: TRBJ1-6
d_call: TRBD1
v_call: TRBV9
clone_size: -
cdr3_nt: TGTGCCAGCAGCTTCGGGACAGGGGTCTCACCCCTCCACTTT
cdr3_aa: CASSFGTGVSPLHF

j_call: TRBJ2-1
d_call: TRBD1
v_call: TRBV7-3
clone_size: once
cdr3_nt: TGTGCCAGCAGCAAGGACAGGGGGCGACCCTACAATGAGCAGTTCTTC
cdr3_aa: CASSKDRGRPYNEQFF

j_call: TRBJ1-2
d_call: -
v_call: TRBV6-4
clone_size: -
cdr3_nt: TGTGCCAGCAGTGATGGGGACTATGGCTACACCTTC
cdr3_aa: CASSDGDYGYTF

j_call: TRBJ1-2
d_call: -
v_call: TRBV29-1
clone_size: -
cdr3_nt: TGCAGCGTTGAAAGGTTGAGCTATGGCTACACCTTC
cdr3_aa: CSVERLSYGYTF

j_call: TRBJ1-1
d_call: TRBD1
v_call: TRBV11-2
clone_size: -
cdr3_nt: TGTGCCAGCAGCTCCTCCATCGACAGGGCAGGTGAAGCTTTCTTT
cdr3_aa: CASSSSIDRAGEAFF

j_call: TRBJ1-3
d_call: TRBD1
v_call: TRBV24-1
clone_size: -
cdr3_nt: TGTGCCACCAGTGATTCCGGACAGGGCTCTGGAAACACCATATATTTT
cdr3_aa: CATSDSGQGSGNTIYF

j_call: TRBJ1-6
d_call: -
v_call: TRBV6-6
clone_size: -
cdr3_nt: TGTGCCAGCAGTTGGGCGGACGTGGAAAATTCACCCCTCCACTTT
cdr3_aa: CASSWADVENSPLHF

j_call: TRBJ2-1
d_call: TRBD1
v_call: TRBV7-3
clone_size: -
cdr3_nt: TGTGCCAGCAGCCCAGGACAGGGTGTCAATGAGCAGTTCTTC
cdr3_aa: CASSPGQGVNEQFF